The present T cell receptor beta chain was sequenced within a study of T cell changes during pregnancy in multiple sclerosis. The CDR3 extends over 17 amino acids. Per the germline V gene, CDR1 is SGHRS and CDR2 is YFSETQ. V was clipped by 0 bases and J by 0 bases; unmatched bases: 5. Assay: immunoSEQ multiplex PCR; the TCRdb copy retains only in-frame clones and omits some. The sample includes 65,000 to 85,000 clones, approximately 91% of them seen just once. The material was peripheral blood, obtained in the third trimester of pregnancy. The TCR was taken from a female donor with multiple sclerosis, enrolled in a pregnancy study. This chain links TRBV5-1 with TRBJ2-2, with 7 bases identical to TRBD1. The CDR3 DNA is TGCGCCAGCAGCTTGGGCGGACAGGCGTCGAACACCGGGGAGCTGTTTTTT. Its protein is CASSLGGQASNTGELFF.